This TCR beta chain was sequenced for a study of Graves' ophthalmopathy and Graves' hyperthyroidism. Overall study: No treatment had been given when peripheral blood was collected at initial diagnosis.

The study amplified TCR beta CDR3 regions using RNA transcripts. The workflow started with a first-round RT-PCR run with HTBI primers and then moved on to a second-round multiplex PCR. TCRdb reanalysed the multiplex PCR reads using MiXCR and keeps one entry per CDR3 protein. In the table there are 200,000 to 250,000 distinct CDR3 sequences, 20% to 25% of which are singletons. Notes on this clonotype: Its antigen is unidentified.

The length of the CDR3 is 13 residues. V dropped 6 bases and J dropped 6 bases, with 12 bases sitting between them. Clinicians made diagnoses from clinical symptoms, serum thyroxine, TRAb, thyroid ultrasound and orbital computed tomography. Someone took the PBMCs out of about 9.7 ml of fresh peripheral blood. Study findings and constraints: Most expanded clonotypes in thyroid above 0.001 frequency also showed up in blood.

This chain uses TRBV12-3 or TRBV12-4 with TRBJ2-4; the D call may be TRBD1 or TRBD2 (6 bases each). This receptor was taken from a woman aged 45-65 years with Graves' ophthalmopathy. Material: peripheral blood. In DNA form, the CDR3 reads TGTGCCAGCAGGGACAAGGGGGGAAACATTCAGTACTTC. This codes for CASRDKGGNIQYF.